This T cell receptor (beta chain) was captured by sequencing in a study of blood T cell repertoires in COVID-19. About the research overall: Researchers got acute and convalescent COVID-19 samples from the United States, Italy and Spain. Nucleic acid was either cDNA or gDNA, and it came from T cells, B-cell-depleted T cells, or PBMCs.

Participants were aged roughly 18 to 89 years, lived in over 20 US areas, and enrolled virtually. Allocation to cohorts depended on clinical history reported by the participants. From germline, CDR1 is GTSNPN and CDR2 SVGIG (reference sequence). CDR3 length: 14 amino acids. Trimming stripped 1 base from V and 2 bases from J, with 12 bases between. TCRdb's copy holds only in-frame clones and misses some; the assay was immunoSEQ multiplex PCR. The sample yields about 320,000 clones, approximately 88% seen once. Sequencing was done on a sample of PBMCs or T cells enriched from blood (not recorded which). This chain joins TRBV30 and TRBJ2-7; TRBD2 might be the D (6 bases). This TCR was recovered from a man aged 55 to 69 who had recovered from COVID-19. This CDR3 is CAWSGPGLAYEQYF. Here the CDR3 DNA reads TGTGCCTGGAGTGGTCCGGGACTGGCCTACGAGCAGTACTTC. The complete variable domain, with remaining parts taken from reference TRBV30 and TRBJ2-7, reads SQTIHQWPATLVQPVGSPLSLECTVEGTSNPNLYWYRQAAGRGLQLLFYSVGIGQISSEVPQNLSASRPQDRQFILSSKKLLLSDSGFYLCAWSGPGLAYEQYFGPGTRLTVT.